This TCR beta chain was sequenced in a study of T cell changes during pregnancy in multiple sclerosis. Sequenced by immunoSEQ multiplex PCR; TCRdb stores in-frame clones only, minus some. This table has around 15,000 clones, 84% appearing once. The V gene lost 4 bases and the J gene lost 3 bases, with 12 bases spanning the gap. The length of the CDR3 is 14 residues. Germline loops: CDR1 SGDLS, CDR2 YYNGEE. This receptor was obtained from a female donor in good health, enrolled as a control in a pregnancy study. Source: CD8+ T cells from peripheral blood mononuclear cells, taken in the second trimester of pregnancy. The chain couples TRBV9 to TRBJ2-3, with D possibly TRBD1 on 5 matching bases. The CDR3 DNA reads as TGTGCCAGCAGCTCCTCAGGGAAAACAGATACGCAGTATTTT. Amino acid sequence: CASSSSGKTDTQYF.